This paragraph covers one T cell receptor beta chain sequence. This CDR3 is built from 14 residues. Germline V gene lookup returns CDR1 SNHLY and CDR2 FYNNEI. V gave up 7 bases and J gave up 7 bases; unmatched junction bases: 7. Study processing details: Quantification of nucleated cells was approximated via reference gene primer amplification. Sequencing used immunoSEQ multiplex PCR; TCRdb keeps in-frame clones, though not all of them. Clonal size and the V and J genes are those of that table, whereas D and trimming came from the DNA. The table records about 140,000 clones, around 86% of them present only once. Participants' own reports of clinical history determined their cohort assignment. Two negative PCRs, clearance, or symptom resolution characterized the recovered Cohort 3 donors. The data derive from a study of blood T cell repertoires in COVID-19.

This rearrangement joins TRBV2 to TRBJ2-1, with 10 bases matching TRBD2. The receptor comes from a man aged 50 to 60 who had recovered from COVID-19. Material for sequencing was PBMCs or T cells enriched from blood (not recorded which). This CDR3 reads CASTSGGAGNEQFF. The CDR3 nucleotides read TGTGCCAGCACCAGCGGGGGGGCCGGGAATGAGCAGTTCTTC.